This TCR beta chain originates from a study of shared clonotypes between healthy human individuals. About the study: Plates per donor: three CD4 naive, three CD4 memory, two CD8 naive, one CD8 memory.

Study results and caveats: Among non-shared clonotypes, generation probabilities were lower than among those shared by all four donors.

Concerning this clone: Its antigen remains unknown.

Selected positively for CCR7 and CD45RO-negative, naive CD8 cells excluded terminally differentiated effector memory CD45RA+ cells. Some clones are missing from TCRdb's copy, which holds only in-frame ones; the method was immunoSEQ multiplex PCR. The table records about 820,000 clones, 80% to 95% of them present only once. Source material: naive CD8+ T cells sorted from blood. This receptor was identified in a man between 25 and 39 years old in good health.

CDR3 residues: CASSQDQVGTGSYEQYF. CDR3 nucleotides: TGCGCCAGCAGCCAAGATCAGGTCGGGACAGGTTCCTACGAGCAGTACTTC. V gene TRBV4-3 combines with J gene TRBJ2-7; 8 bases fit TRBD1. The CDR3 loop spans 17 amino acids. The germline V gene encodes CDR1 LGHNA and CDR2 YSLEER. The ends lost 0 bases at V and 1 base at J; junction bases unmatched: 8.